This is a list of T cell receptor beta chains from one sample in a study of cytomegalovirus exposure and HLA in healthy donors. Generated by immunoSEQ multiplex PCR, the TCRdb table keeps only in-frame clones and is missing some. This table holds around 180,000 clones, 84% found once. Sequences were obtained from PBMCs. Receptor source: a girl aged 2-10 years in good health and CMV-seropositive. Each CDR3 is given with its conserved first and last residue. D genes are given only for firm matches. Size values are once, few and many counts, or a class for expanded clones, and some rows have none.

cdr3_length clone_size d_call j_call v_call cdr3_aa
14 NA NA TRBJ1-1 TRBV4-1 CASGGGINSVEAFF
13 NA TRBD2 NA TRBV5-1 CAQRDLKLYEQYF
16 NA NA TRBJ1-5 TRBV19 CASSPLGGWNNQPQHF
15 NA NA TRBJ1-1 TRBV5-1 CASSLKQGRDTEAFF
16 NA TRBD1 TRBJ2-7 TRBV10-3 CAISESKGQASYEQYF
13 NA NA TRBJ1-6 TRBV6-1 CASSEYPGSPLHF
16 NA TRBD1 TRBJ2-7 TRBV19 CASSNRGQGASYEQYF
16 NA NA TRBJ1-5 TRBV4-2 CASSSTDRNSNQPQHF
16 NA TRBD1 TRBJ1-2 TRBV10-3 CAISENYRGQGYGYTF
15 NA TRBD2 TRBJ2-7 TRBV7-9 CASSFGGGRTYEQYF
13 NA NA TRBJ1-2 TRBV19 CASSPLQNYGYTF
17 many NA TRBJ2-6 TRBV4-1 CASSQDGQLSGANVLTF
16 NA NA TRBJ2-1 TRBV7-8 CASSPRLARSLNEQFF
12 once NA TRBJ1-2 TRBV2 CASTTGGGGYTF
14 NA TRBD1 TRBJ1-1 TRBV2 CASRQGGPIGEAFF
15 NA NA TRBJ2-6 TRBV27 CASSSPSSGANVLTF
17 NA TRBD2 TRBJ2-2 TRBV14 CASSQTPGLAGSWELFF
15 NA NA TRBJ2-2 TRBV5-1 CASSLRVLDTGELFF
13 once NA TRBJ2-1 TRBV7-3 CASSPGQGTEQFF
15 NA NA TRBJ1-4 TRBV5-1 CASSLGQQTNEKLFF
12 NA NA TRBJ1-2 TRBV11-2 CASSQWPYGYTF
19 NA TRBD2 TRBJ2-7 TRBV6-1 CASSEAGWGRAGDSDEQYF
10 NA NA TRBJ2-5 TRBV5-6 CAQAQETQYF
16 NA TRBD2 TRBJ2-4 TRBV28 CASSSPWTSVKNIQYF
13 NA NA TRBJ1-3 TRBV30 CAWSGVPGNTIYF
13 NA NA TRBJ2-2 TRBV6-1 CASSETRTGELFF
13 NA NA TRBJ2-7 TRBV10-3 CAITRDLGYEQYF
15 NA NA TRBJ2-5 TRBV6-5 CASSYWGDSQETQYF
15 NA TRBD2 TRBJ2-3 TRBV5-4 CASSLVREPTDTQYF
18 NA TRBD1 TRBJ2-1 TRBV10-2 CAMRKGQADPTPYNEQFF
11 NA NA TRBJ2-3 TRBV20-1 CSARRGDTQYF
15 few NA TRBJ2-5 TRBV28 CASSTVWGDLQTQYF
15 NA TRBD2 TRBJ2-7 TRBV28 CASSPGLAGAHEQYF
14 NA NA TRBJ1-1 TRBV18 CASSPASGRTEAFF
15 NA NA TRBJ1-2 TRBV5-4 CASSLVDQDNYGYTF
17 NA NA TRBJ2-5 TRBV7-9 CASSSPRGGLHQETQYF
16 NA TRBD1 TRBJ1-2 TRBV7-2 CASSWGDREGDYGYTF
13 NA TRBD1 TRBJ1-1 TRBV27 CASSNRGVAEAFF